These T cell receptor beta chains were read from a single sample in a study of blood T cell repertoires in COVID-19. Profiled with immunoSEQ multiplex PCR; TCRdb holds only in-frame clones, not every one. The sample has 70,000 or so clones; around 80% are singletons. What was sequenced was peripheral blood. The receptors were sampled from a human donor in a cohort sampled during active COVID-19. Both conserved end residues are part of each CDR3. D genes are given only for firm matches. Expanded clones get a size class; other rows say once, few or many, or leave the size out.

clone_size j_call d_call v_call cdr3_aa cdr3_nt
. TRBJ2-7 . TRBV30 CAWGGGGNEQYF TGTGCCTGGGGAGGGGGGGGAAACGAGCAGTACTTC
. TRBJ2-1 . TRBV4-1 CASSQDTSQVGNEQFF TGCGCCAGCAGCCAAGACACGTCCCAGGTCGGCAATGAGCAGTTCTTC
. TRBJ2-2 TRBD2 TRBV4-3 CASSQGGRASGTGELFF TGCGCCAGCAGCCAAGGTGGGAGGGCCTCGGGAACCGGGGAGCTGTTTTTT
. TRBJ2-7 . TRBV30 CAAGQGNYEQYF TGTGCCGCGGGGCAGGGCAACTACGAGCAGTACTTC
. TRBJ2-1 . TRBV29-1 CSVRRSSYNEQFF TGCAGCGTACGACGGAGCTCCTACAATGAGCAGTTCTTC
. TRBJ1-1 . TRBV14 CASSQDLWGRDGAFF TGTGCCAGCAGCCAAGATCTATGGGGCAGGGATGGAGCTTTCTTT
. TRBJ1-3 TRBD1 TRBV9 CASSVGGGPGNTIYF TGTGCCAGCAGCGTAGGAGGGGGCCCTGGAAACACCATATATTTT
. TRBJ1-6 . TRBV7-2 CASSLSLVFSDSPLHF TGTGCCAGCAGCTTGAGCTTGGTCTTTTCGGATTCACCCCTCCACTTT
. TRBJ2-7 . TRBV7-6 CASSSYSYEQYF TGTGCCAGCAGCTCTTACTCCTACGAGCAGTACTTC
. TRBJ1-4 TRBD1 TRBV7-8 CASSLEAGGGEKLFF TGTGCCAGCAGCTTAGAGGCAGGGGGAGGTGAAAAACTGTTTTTT
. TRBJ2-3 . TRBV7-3 CASSRGGGETQYF TGTGCCAGCAGCCGCGGTGGAGGGGAGACGCAGTATTTT
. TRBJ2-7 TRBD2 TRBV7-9 CASRPTSGAGEQYF TGTGCCAGCAGACCCACTAGCGGAGCTGGCGAGCAGTACTTC
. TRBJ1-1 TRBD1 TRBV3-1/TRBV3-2 CASSPRAGGGNTEAFF TGTGCCAGCAGCCCCCGTGCAGGGGGCGGGAACACTGAAGCTTTCTTT
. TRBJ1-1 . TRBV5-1 CASSFRGAGTEAFF TGCGCCAGCAGCTTCCGGGGGGCCGGCACTGAAGCTTTCTTT
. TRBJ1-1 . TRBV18 CASSPPGQGSSNTEAFF TGTGCCAGCTCACCACCGGGGCAGGGGTCGTCGAACACTGAAGCTTTCTTT
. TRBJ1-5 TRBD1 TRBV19 CATHLGQGKPPETPNQPQHF TGTGCCACTCACCTTGGACAGGGGAAGCCCCCAGAGACCCCCAATCAGCCCCAGCATTTT
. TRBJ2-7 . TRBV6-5 CASTLTGVGPYEQYF TGTGCCAGCACTTTGACAGGCGTGGGGCCCTACGAGCAGTACTTC
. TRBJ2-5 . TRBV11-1 CASSYSGETQYF TGTGCCAGCAGCTACTCGGGGGAGACCCAGTACTTC
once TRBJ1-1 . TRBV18 CASSPLAMNTEAFF TGTGCCAGCTCACCTCTGGCCATGAACACTGAAGCTTTCTTT
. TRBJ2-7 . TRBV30 CAWSVHGGYEQYF TGTGCCTGGAGTGTACACGGGGGCTACGAGCAGTACTTC
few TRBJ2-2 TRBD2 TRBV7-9 CASRSGLAGALTGELFF TGTGCCAGCAGATCGGGACTAGCGGGAGCCCTAACCGGGGAGCTGTTTTTT
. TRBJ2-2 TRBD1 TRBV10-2 CASRRDRGRVGELFF TGCGCCAGCAGGAGGGACAGGGGAAGGGTCGGGGAGCTGTTTTTT
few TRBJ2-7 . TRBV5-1 CASSVVSRGEQYF TGCGCCAGCAGCGTAGTAAGTAGGGGCGAGCAGTACTTC
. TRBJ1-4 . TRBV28 CASRARRDRPNEKLFF TGTGCCAGCAGAGCCCGCCGAGACAGACCTAATGAAAAACTGTTTTTT
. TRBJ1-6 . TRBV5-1 CASSRAGEVTIFSPLHF TGCGCCAGCAGCCGTGCGGGGGAGGTTACAATTTTTTCACCCCTCCACTTT
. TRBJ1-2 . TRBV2 CASSSGGYTF TGTGCCAGCAGCAGCGGGGGCTACACCTTC
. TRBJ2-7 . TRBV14 CASSWQQGPQYF TGTGCCAGCAGCTGGCAACAGGGCCCGCAGTACTTC
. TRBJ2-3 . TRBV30 CAWSRGLTDTQYF TGTGCCTGGAGTCGGGGACTGACAGATACGCAGTATTTT
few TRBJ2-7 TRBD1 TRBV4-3 CASSQRTGFGYEQYF TGCGCCAGCAGCCAACGGACAGGGTTTGGCTACGAGCAGTACTTC
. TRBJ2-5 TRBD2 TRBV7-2 CASSLPGTRGETQYF TGTGCCAGCAGCCTACCCGGGACTAGAGGGGAGACCCAGTACTTC
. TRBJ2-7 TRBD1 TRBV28 CASRRGQGAREQYF TGTGCCAGCAGACGAGGACAGGGGGCGCGAGAGCAGTACTTC
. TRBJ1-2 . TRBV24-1 CATSDFTANYGYTF TGTGCCACCAGTGATTTCACGGCTAACTATGGCTACACCTTC
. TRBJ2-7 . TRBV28 CASRARLDRHEQYF TGTGCCAGCAGGGCGCGCCTAGACCGCCACGAGCAGTACTTC
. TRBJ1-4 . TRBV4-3 CASSQSEGPGTNEKLFF TGCGCCAGCAGCCAGTCGGAGGGACCTGGAACTAATGAAAAACTGTTTTTT
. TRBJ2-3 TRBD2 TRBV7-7 CASSPAAASGRTSTDTQYF TGTGCTAGCAGCCCCGCGGCGGCTAGCGGGAGGACTAGCACAGATACGCAGTATTTT
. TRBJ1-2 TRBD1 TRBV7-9 CASSAGGVYGYTF TGTGCCAGCAGCGCAGGGGGCGTCTATGGCTACACCTTC
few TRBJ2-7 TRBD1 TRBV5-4 CASSPGQGAVEQYF TGTGCCAGCAGCCCTGGACAGGGGGCAGTCGAGCAGTACTTC
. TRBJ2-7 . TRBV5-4 CASSLASGSLGYEQYF TGTGCCAGCAGCTTGGCTTCCGGGAGCTTGGGTTACGAGCAGTACTTC
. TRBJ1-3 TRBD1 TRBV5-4 CASSAPGQGDLRSGNTIYF TGTGCCAGCAGCGCACCGGGACAGGGGGATCTACGCTCTGGAAACACCATATATTTT
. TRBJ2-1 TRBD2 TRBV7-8 CASSLGGSRGNEQFF TGTGCCAGCAGCTTAGGCGGGAGCCGAGGAAATGAGCAGTTCTTC
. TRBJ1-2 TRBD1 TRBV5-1 CASSLEGALGYTF TGCGCCAGCAGCTTGGAGGGGGCCCTTGGCTACACCTTC
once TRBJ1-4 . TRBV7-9 CASSWTGNEKLFF TGTGCCAGCAGCTGGACGGGAAATGAAAAACTGTTTTTT
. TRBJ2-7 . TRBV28 CASSSPEGERREQYF TGTGCCAGCAGTTCCCCTGAGGGGGAACGGAGGGAGCAGTACTTC
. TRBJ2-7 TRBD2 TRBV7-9 CASSLAGTSGRPYEQYF TGTGCCAGCAGCTTAGCAGGTACTAGCGGGAGGCCCTACGAGCAGTACTTC
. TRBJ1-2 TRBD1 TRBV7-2 CASSQRDSRYGYTF TGTGCCAGCAGCCAAAGGGACAGCAGATATGGCTACACCTTC
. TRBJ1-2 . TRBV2 CASSDRGAYGYTF TGTGCCAGCAGTGACAGGGGCGCCTATGGCTACACCTTC
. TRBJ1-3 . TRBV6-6 CASSQGLGNTIYF TGTGCCAGCAGCCAGGGCCTTGGAAACACCATATATTTT
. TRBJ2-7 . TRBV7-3 CASSLAAGNPSEQYF TGTGCCAGCAGCTTAGCGGCAGGGAACCCCAGCGAGCAGTACTTC
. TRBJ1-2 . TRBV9 CASRRGEGADYGYTF TGTGCCAGCCGCCGAGGGGAGGGCGCGGACTATGGCTACACCTTC
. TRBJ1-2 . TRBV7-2 CASSPRGRGRGYGYTF TGTGCCAGCAGCCCCCGGGGTCGTGGGAGGGGGTATGGCTACACCTTC
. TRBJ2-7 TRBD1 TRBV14 CASSHQTGALYEQYF TGTGCCAGCAGCCATCAGACAGGGGCACTGTACGAGCAGTACTTC
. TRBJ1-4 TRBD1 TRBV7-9 CASSPGQGVNEKLFF TGTGCCAGCAGCCCCGGACAGGGTGTGAATGAAAAACTGTTTTTT